What follows is one TCR beta chain and its context. This specimen comes from a study of identical twins. The V and J ends lost 4 bases and 9 bases, in that order; junction bases with no gene match: 7. Germline values: CDR1 LGHDT, CDR2 YNNKEL (reference sequence). This CDR3 has 14 amino acids. Addition of a universal primer site occurred through template switching, and cDNA carried unique molecular identifiers. TCRdb re-analysed the 5' RACE reads in MiXCR, keeping a single row per CDR3 protein. This sample carries fewer than 650,000 distinct CDR3 sequences, roughly 9.5% of them seen once, and the ten largest clones take approximately 3%. These data also featured in a second study, about yellow fever vaccine responses in identical twins. That work adds: Twins' vaccine T cell response reportedly seemed partly convergent, partly personalized.

The sample taken for sequencing was PBMCs. The rearrangement uses TRBV3-1 and TRBJ2-1; 9 nucleotides align to TRBD2. This receptor was identified in a woman between 18 and 29 years old in good health. CDR3 protein: CASSRGGGAGEQFF. The CDR3, as DNA: TGTGCCAGCAGCCGCGGCGGGGGGGCAGGTGAGCAGTTCTTC.